Described below is a single T cell receptor (beta chain) sequence and its context. Its antigen is still unknown. The source of the sample is a study of T cell responses to AZD1222 COVID-19 vaccine. Findings and caveats of the study: Scientists sampled the repertoires only once the peak T cell response had passed.

The CDR3 contains 16 residues. Per the germline V gene, CDR1 is SGHAT and CDR2 is FQDESV (reference sequence). Trimming cost V 1 base and J 5 bases, with 17 bases left between them. Sequencing was performed with immunoSEQ multiplex PCR; in TCRdb, only in-frame clones are kept and a portion is missing. Counted here are approximately 150,000 clones, more than 85% occurring once; the ten biggest clones make up under 2%. This clonotype originated in an adult who received the AZD1222 COVID-19 vaccine. This chain uses TRBV11-1 with TRBJ1-1; D unresolved. The specimen was peripheral blood, collected 28 days after the second AZD1222 dose. This chain's CDR3 is CASSLGATVRSTEAFF. The CDR3, as DNA: TGTGCCAGCAGCTTAGGGGCCACAGTGAGGAGTACTGAAGCTTTCTTT.